A selection of T cell receptor beta chains follows, all from one sample in a study of blood T cell repertoires in COVID-19. Assay: immunoSEQ multiplex PCR; the TCRdb copy retains only in-frame clones and omits some. The table records about 170,000 clones, 84% of them present only once. The sequenced sample was peripheral blood. The source of these receptors is a woman in her 70s with COVID-19, enrolled during active disease. Each CDR3 is given with its conserved first and last residue. D genes are given only for firm matches. A clone size is listed for some rows: how often the clone was seen (once, few, many), or a class if it is expanded.

15	TRBV5-4	few	TRBJ2-1	TRBD1	TGTGCCAGCAGCTTGGGCCACAGGGGACCTAATGAGCAGTTCTTC	CASSLGHRGPNEQFF
15	TRBV2	NA	TRBJ2-1	TRBD2	TGTGCCAGCGGACGACCGGGACTAGTAGGCAATGAGCAGTTCTTC	CASGRPGLVGNEQFF
13	TRBV18	NA	TRBJ2-3	NA	TGTGCCAGCTCCCCACCCCAGGCAGATACGCAGTATTTT	CASSPPQADTQYF
14	TRBV6-5	NA	TRBJ2-2	NA	TGTGCCAGCCATGACAGGACTAACACCGGGGAGCTGTTTTTT	CASHDRTNTGELFF
14	TRBV7-2	NA	TRBJ1-5	TRBD1	TGTGCCAGCAGCTTGGGACAGGGCGGTCAGCCCCAGCATTTT	CASSLGQGGQPQHF
12	TRBV6-7	few	TRBJ1-2	NA	TGTGCCAGCAGCCCCTCAGGCTATGGCTACACCTTC	CASSPSGYGYTF
13	TRBV19	NA	TRBJ1-1	NA	TGTGCCAGTACCTCATTCGGGAACACTGAAGCTTTCTTT	CASTSFGNTEAFF
18	TRBV14	NA	TRBJ1-1	NA	TGTGCCAGCAGCCCTCGGTCAGGAGGGACCGCCATGAACACTGAAGCTTTCTTT	CASSPRSGGTAMNTEAFF
15	TRBV29-1	NA	TRBJ2-1	TRBD2	TGCAGCGTTGAATGGGCTAGCGGGAGGGTGTTAGAGCAGTTCTTC	CSVEWASGRVLEQFF
12	TRBV2	NA	TRBJ1-2	NA	TGTGCCAGCAGCCCAGGGGTCTATGGCTACACCTTC	CASSPGVYGYTF
15	TRBV6-5	NA	TRBJ1-2	TRBD1	TGTGCCAGCAGTTACTGGGCCAGGGGGGTCTATGGCTACACCTTC	CASSYWARGVYGYTF
14	TRBV7-3	NA	TRBJ2-2	NA	TGTGCCAGCAGCTTTCTCCTCGGCACCGGGGAGCTGTTTTTT	CASSFLLGTGELFF
15	TRBV5-6	NA	TRBJ2-5	TRBD2	TGTGCCAGCAGCTTACTAGCGGGGAACCAAGAGACCCAGTACTTC	CASSLLAGNQETQYF
16	TRBV7-2	NA	TRBJ2-3	NA	TGTGCCAGCAGCTTAGCCCTAGCGCCCAGCACAGATACGCAGTATTTT	CASSLALAPSTDTQYF
15	TRBV11-2	NA	TRBJ2-6	NA	TGTGCCAGCAGCTTATCAGTCTCTGGGGCCAACGTCCTGACTTTC	CASSLSVSGANVLTF
17	TRBV19	NA	TRBJ2-1	TRBD2	TGTGCCAGTAGTAGGTCGTCTAGCGGGGGGGGCTACAATGAGCAGTTCTTC	CASSRSSSGGGYNEQFF
15	TRBV18	NA	TRBJ1-5	TRBD1	TGTGCCAGCGGAACTGACAGGGCTCCTAATCAGCCCCAGCATTTT	CASGTDRAPNQPQHF
16	TRBV7-8	NA	TRBJ2-7	TRBD2	TGTGCCAGCAGCCAGGCCCTAGCGGGGGGTGCTAACGAGCAGTACTTC	CASSQALAGGANEQYF
13	TRBV30	once	TRBJ1-4	TRBD1	TGTGCCTGGAGTGCCCAGACAGGGACAAAGCTGTTTTTT	CAWSAQTGTKLFF
11	TRBV15	NA	TRBJ1-2	NA	TGTGCCACCAGCAGAGATGGCGGCTACACCTTC	CATSRDGGYTF
14	TRBV19	NA	TRBJ2-5	TRBD2	TGTGCCAGTACGGGGAGCGGGAGCGGAGAGACCCAGTACTTC	CASTGSGSGETQYF
13	TRBV5-1	once	TRBJ1-2	NA	TGCGCCAGCAGCTTGCAGGACATAGATGGCTACACCTTC	CASSLQDIDGYTF
13	TRBV5-4	NA	TRBJ2-1	TRBD1	TGTGCCAGCAGCCGACAGGGGGCGCCCGAGCAGTTCTTC	CASSRQGAPEQFF
18	TRBV11-2	NA	TRBJ2-3	TRBD1	TGTGCCAGCAGCTTCGCCCTCGACCGGGACAGGGTGATTGATACGCAGTATTTT	CASSFALDRDRVIDTQYF
15	TRBV19	NA	TRBJ2-7	TRBD2	TGTGCCAGTAGACTTCGCCCCGGGACTAGTGACGAGCAGTACTTC	CASRLRPGTSDEQYF
14	TRBV2	NA	TRBJ2-5	NA	TGTGCCAGCAGTGAAATTAAAGGGGAAGAGACCCAGTACTTC	CASSEIKGEETQYF
14	TRBV10-3	few	TRBJ1-2	NA	TGTGCCATCAGCGTAACGACAGGTACACGAGGCTACACCTTC	CAISVTTGTRGYTF
16	TRBV15	NA	TRBJ2-1	NA	TGTGCCACCAGCAGAGATGTCGGGACACCGTACAATGAGCAGTTCTTC	CATSRDVGTPYNEQFF
16	TRBV5-6	many	TRBJ1-6	TRBD1	TGTGCCAGCAGCTTGAGACAGGGGATCTATAATTCACCCCTCCACTTT	CASSLRQGIYNSPLHF
15	TRBV5-1	NA	TRBJ2-5	TRBD1	TGCGCCAGCAGCTTGGAGGGGACAGGGAGGGAGACCCAGTACTTC	CASSLEGTGRETQYF
15	TRBV18	NA	TRBJ1-2	NA	TGTGCCAGCTCACCACCGAAAACAGGTTACTATGGCTACACCTTC	CASSPPKTGYYGYTF
13	TRBV28	NA	TRBJ1-2	TRBD1	TGTGCCAGCACCCTGACAGGGCAGTATGGCTACACCTTC	CASTLTGQYGYTF
15	TRBV5-6	once	TRBJ1-1	NA	TGTGCCAGCACCCTTCGGGAGATAATGAACACTGAAGCTTTCTTT	CASTLREIMNTEAFF
14	TRBV30	NA	TRBJ2-7	NA	TGTGCCTGGAGTGAGGAAGCGGGTCAAGACGAGCAGTACTTC	CAWSEEAGQDEQYF
15	TRBV6-4	NA	TRBJ2-2	NA	TGTGCCAGCAGCCGTCAGGGGTCCTTTACCGGGGAGCTGTTTTTT	CASSRQGSFTGELFF
15	TRBV6-1	NA	TRBJ2-3	NA	TGTGCCAGCAGTGAAGCCTCTCGGAGCACAGATACGCAGTATTTT	CASSEASRSTDTQYF
14	TRBV28	NA	TRBJ1-4	NA	TGTGCCAGCAGTAAAGGGGTAACTAATGAAAAACTGTTTTTT	CASSKGVTNEKLFF
13	TRBV7-8	NA	TRBJ1-1	NA	TGTGCCAGCAGCTACTCACTGGGGGGGGGAGCTTTCTTT	CASSYSLGGGAFF
13	TRBV30	NA	TRBJ1-2	TRBD1	TGTGCCTGGAGCCCGGACAGGAACTATGGCTACACCTTC	CAWSPDRNYGYTF
16	TRBV19	NA	TRBJ2-3	TRBD2	TGTGCCAGTAGTGAACGGACTAGCGGGACCCCAGATACGCAGTATTTT	CASSERTSGTPDTQYF
15	TRBV7-9	NA	TRBJ2-1	NA	TGTGCCAGCAGCCCGCTCGGGGGAGAAAACAATGAGCAGTTCTTC	CASSPLGGENNEQFF
20	TRBV23-1	NA	TRBJ1-3	NA	TGCGCCAGCAGTCAAGCTGACTTTTCGCCCCCTCCAGGGGCTGGAAACACCATATATTTT	CASSQADFSPPPGAGNTIYF
14	TRBV21-1	NA	TRBJ1-2	NA	TGTGCCAGCAGCATTGAAAGGATGAGGTATGGCTACACCTTC	CASSIERMRYGYTF
12	TRBV29-1	NA	TRBJ1-1	NA	TGCAGTTGGGGAGGAAGGGGCACTGAAGCTTTCTTT	CSWGGRGTEAFF